The 15 T cell receptor beta chains presented below share a single source sample, sequenced in a study of CD8 T cells in ankylosing spondylitis. TCRdb reprocessed the 5' RACE reads with MiXCR, giving one entry per CDR3 protein. Seen here are 40,000 or so distinct CDR3 sequences, approximately 11% observed once, and the top ten hold 1.4%. The sample comprised blood, either unsorted or a sorted T cell fraction (not recorded which). These receptors all come from a male donor with ankylosing spondylitis or in good health (not recorded which).

This clonotype occurred many times. The gene calls are TRBV3-1 and TRBJ2-5; D is undetermined. The length of the CDR3 is 12 residues. Germline V lookup: CDR1 LGHDT, CDR2 YNNKEL (reference sequence). Deletions cut 3 bases from V and 3 bases from J, with 5 bases between. CDR3 nucleotide sequence: TGTGCCAGCAGCCAGCAAAAAGAGACCCAGTACTTC. It yields the protein CASSQQKETQYF.

This clonotype was observed at least ten times. This chain's CDR3 is CASSLVVGLGELFF. Here the CDR3 DNA reads TGCGCCAGCAGCTTGGTCGTGGGCCTGGGGGAGCTGTTTTTT. The V and J genes are TRBV5-1 and TRBJ2-2; D remains unclear. Germline CDR1 is SGHRS and CDR2 is YFSETQ. V dropped 0 bases and J dropped 8 bases, with 11 bases sitting between them. This CDR3 region has 14 residues.

The sample holds many counts of this clonotype. This chain connects TRBV5-1 to TRBJ2-2; D gene ambiguous. The CDR3 is 16 residues long. The germline V gene has CDR1 SGHRS and CDR2 YFSETQ. The V end was cut by 4 bases, the J end by 0 bases, with 13 bases between. CDR3 in DNA: TGCGCCAGCAGCAATAACGTGGGGACGAACACCGGGGAGCTGTTTTTT. Its translation is CASSNNVGTNTGELFF.

The table lists this clonotype with many counts. The rearrangement links TRBV20-1 to TRBJ2-3; tentative D call: TRBD2 (6 bases). The ends were cut back, 3 bases at V and 2 bases at J, with 12 bases in the middle. The CDR3 is 14 residues long. Germline V lookup: CDR1 DFQATT, CDR2 SNEGSKA (reference sequence). CDR3: CSASGRDPTDTQYF. The CDR3 bases are TGCAGTGCTAGCGGGCGGGACCCCACAGATACGCAGTATTTT.

This clonotype occurred many times. The rearrangement uses TRBV20-1 and TRBJ2-7, with a weak D call TRBD2 (5 bases). The CDR3 totals 11 residues. The germline V and J ends were trimmed by 3 bases and 3 bases, with 6 bases remaining between them. Germline loops: CDR1 DFQATT, CDR2 SNEGSKA (reference sequence). For the CDR3, the DNA is TGCAGTGCTAGGGGGAGCTACGAGCAGTACTTC. Amino acids: CSARGSYEQYF.

The V gene is TRBV5-1, the J gene TRBJ1-2; TRBD1 matches 7 bases. The CDR3 has 15 residues. CDR1 is SGHRS and CDR2 is YFSETQ in the germline V gene. The V gene end was trimmed by 4 bases and the J gene end by 0 bases; junction bases not matched to a gene: 6. The CDR3: CASSVGQDANYGYTF. The CDR3 DNA reads as TGCGCCAGCAGCGTCGGACAGGATGCTAACTATGGCTACACCTTC.

The sample holds many counts of this clonotype. The chain combines TRBV28 with TRBJ1-5, with unresolved D. Per germline, CDR1 MDHEN and CDR2 SYDVKM. V was trimmed by 3 bases and J by 1 base, leaving 4 bases between them. This CDR3 has 13 residues. The CDR3 is CASSLDSNQPQHF. CDR3 sequence (DNA): TGTGCCAGCAGTTTGGACAGCAATCAGCCCCAGCATTTT. The full variable domain, with the rest looked up from reference TRBV28 and TRBJ1-5, is DVKVTQSSRYLVKRTGEKVFLECVQDMDHENMFWYRQDPGLGLRLIYFSYDVKMKEKGDIPEGYSVSREKKERFSLILESASTNQTSMYLCASSLDSNQPQHFGDGTRLSIL.

The table lists this clonotype with many counts. The chain has TRBV5-1 and TRBJ2-3; tentatively, D is TRBD2 (5 bases). There are 15 residues in the CDR3. V dropped 0 bases and J dropped 7 bases, with 15 bases sitting between them. Per germline, CDR1 SGHRS and CDR2 YFSETQ. CDR3 in amino acids: CASSLAGEGVNTQYF. The CDR3, as DNA: TGCGCCAGCAGCTTGGCCGGAGAGGGAGTAAATACGCAGTATTTT.

There are many counts of this clonotype. The gene calls are TRBV4-2 and TRBJ2-2, with 8 bases identical to TRBD2. Germline V lookup: CDR1 LGHNA, CDR2 YNFKEQ. The CDR3 has 14 residues. The ends lost 4 bases at V and 7 bases at J; junction bases unmatched: 5. The CDR3 nucleotides are TGTGCCAGCAGCCCCCAGGCGGGGGGCGGGGAGCTGTTTTTT. As protein: CASSPQAGGGELFF.

This clonotype came up a few times. This chain joins TRBV29-1 and TRBJ2-3, with TRBD1 identical over 9 bases. In germline, CDR1 is SQVTM, CDR2 ANQGSEA. V lost 3 bases and J lost 0; bases outside the gene matches: 7. CDR3 size: 16 residues. CDR3 loop: CSVEGAGTGSTDTQYF. CDR3 coding DNA: TGCAGCGTTGAGGGGGCCGGGACAGGGAGCACAGATACGCAGTATTTT.

In its sample, this clonotype was seen many times. The V call is TRBV11-3, the J call TRBJ2-7; 8 bases line up with TRBD2. The CDR3 runs 16 residues. Trimming at V came to 3 bases and at J to 5 bases, leaving 12 bases not matched to a gene. Germline values: CDR1 SGHNT, CDR2 YENEEA. The CDR3: CASSFGGGRQIHEQYF. CDR3 nucleotide sequence: TGTGCCAGCAGCTTCGGGGGGGGCAGGCAAATCCACGAGCAGTACTTC.

This clonotype was counted at least ten times. J is TRBJ2-5 and V is TRBV27; D is unclear. With 3 bases removed from V and 1 base from J, the gap between germline ends came to 0 bases. The CDR3 totals 11 residues. The germline V gene has CDR1 MNHEY and CDR2 SMNVEV (reference sequence). The CDR3 sequence is CASSFQETQYF. The CDR3 DNA reads as TGTGCCAGCAGTTTCCAAGAGACCCAGTACTTC.

This clonotype came up a few times. The chain has TRBV25-1 and TRBJ1-1; 9 bases align to TRBD1. Germline V gene sequence: CDR1 MGHDK, CDR2 SYGVNS. Losses at the gene ends were 5 bases for V and 4 bases for J; bases not matched to a gene: 5. CDR3 length: 14 amino acids. CDR3 residues: CASSQQGAGTEAFF. The CDR3 region has the DNA TGTGCCAGCAGTCAACAGGGGGCGGGCACTGAAGCTTTCTTT. Drawing the rest from reference TRBV25-1 and TRBJ1-1, the complete variable domain is EADIYQTPRYLVIGTGKKITLECSQTMGHDKMYWYQQDPGMELHLIHYSYGVNSTEKGDLSSESTVSRIRTEHFPLTLESARPSHTSQYLCASSQQGAGTEAFFGQGTRLTVV.

This clonotype was counted many times. The chain combines TRBV10-3 with TRBJ1-2, with 9 bases matching TRBD1. Germline V gene sequence: CDR1 ENHRY, CDR2 SYGVKD. The CDR3 extends over 14 amino acids. Losses at the gene ends were 8 bases for V and 4 bases for J; bases not matched to a gene: 8. In nucleotides, the CDR3 is TGTGCCATCTCGGGACAGGGCTCGTCCTATGGCTACACCTTC. Translated: CAISGQGSSYGYTF.

The sample holds many counts of this clonotype. The genes are TRBV7-9 and TRBJ2-1, with 14 nucleotides matching TRBD2. Germline lookup yields CDR1 SEHNR and CDR2 FQNEAQ (reference sequence). The CDR3 runs 15 residues. V dropped 5 bases and J dropped 8; count of bases not matched to a gene: 5. CDR3 sequence reads: CASSLGTSGGDEQFF. The CDR3 region has the DNA TGTGCCAGCAGCCTAGGGACTAGCGGGGGTGATGAGCAGTTCTTC.